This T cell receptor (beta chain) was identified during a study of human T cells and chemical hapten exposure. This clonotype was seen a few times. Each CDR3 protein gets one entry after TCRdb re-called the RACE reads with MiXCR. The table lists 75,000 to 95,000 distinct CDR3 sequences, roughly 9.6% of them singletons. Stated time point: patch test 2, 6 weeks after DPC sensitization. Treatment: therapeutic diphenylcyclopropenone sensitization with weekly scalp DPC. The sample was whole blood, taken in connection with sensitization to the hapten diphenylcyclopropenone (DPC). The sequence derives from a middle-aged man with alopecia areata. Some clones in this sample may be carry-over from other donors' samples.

As DNA, the CDR3 is TGTGCCAGCAGTTACTTGGCCAGGGGAGAAGATACGCAGTATTTT. The encoded protein is CASSYLARGEDTQYF. J is TRBJ2-3 and V is TRBV6-5; D possibly corresponds to TRBD1 (6 bases). In germline, CDR1 is MNHEY, CDR2 SVGAGI. Between the trimmed V and J ends, which lost 1 base and 5 bases, there was a span of 13 bases. This CDR3 region has 15 residues.